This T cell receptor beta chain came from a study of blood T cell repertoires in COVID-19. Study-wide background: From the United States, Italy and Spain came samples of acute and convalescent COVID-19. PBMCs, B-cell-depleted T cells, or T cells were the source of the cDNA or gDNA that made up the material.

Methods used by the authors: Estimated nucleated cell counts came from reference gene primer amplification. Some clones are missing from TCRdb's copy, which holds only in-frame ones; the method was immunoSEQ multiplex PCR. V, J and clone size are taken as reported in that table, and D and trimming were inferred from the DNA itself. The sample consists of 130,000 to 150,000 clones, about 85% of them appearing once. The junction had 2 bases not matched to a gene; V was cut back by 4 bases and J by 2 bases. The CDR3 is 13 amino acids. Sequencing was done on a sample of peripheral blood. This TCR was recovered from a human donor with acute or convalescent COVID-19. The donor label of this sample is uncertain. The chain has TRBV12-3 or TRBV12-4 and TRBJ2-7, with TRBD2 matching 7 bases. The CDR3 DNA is TGTGCCAGCAGTTGGGGGGGTACCTACGAGCAGTACTTC. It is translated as CASSWGGTYEQYF.